The sequence of this T cell receptor beta chain was determined in a study of vaccination effects on CD4 cells after COVID-19. Under the ViraFEST assay, PBMC were stimulated with viral peptide pools so that antigen-specific CD4+ T cells expanded. Sequencing was performed afterwards. Researchers isolated CD4+ T cells once approximately ten days of culture had elapsed. The person had a PCR-confirmed SARS-CoV-2 infection during March to December 2020. Vaccination of participants consisted of two doses of either the BNT162b2 or mRNA-1273 vaccine. As concerns this clone: Antigen: not known.

This CDR3 contains 16 residues. Germline lookup yields CDR1 SGHTA and CDR2 FQGNSA. The junction had 5 bases not matched to a gene; V was cut back by 0 bases and J by 3 bases. Profiled with immunoSEQ multiplex PCR; TCRdb holds only in-frame clones, not every one. The repertoire includes over 10,000 clones, 73% of them detected once, and approximately 35% sits in the top ten. The gene calls are TRBV7-2 and TRBJ2-7; 10 nucleotides match TRBD2. Material: CD4+ T cells from PBMCs cultured with HCoV-NL63 spike peptides, obtained after COVID-19 vaccination. This clonotype was obtained from a human donor who had a prior SARS-CoV-2 infection. The CDR3 DNA reads TGTGCCAGCAGCTTAGCTGCCAGCGGGGGGGGCTACGAGCAGTACTTC. Translation gives CASSLAASGGGYEQYF.